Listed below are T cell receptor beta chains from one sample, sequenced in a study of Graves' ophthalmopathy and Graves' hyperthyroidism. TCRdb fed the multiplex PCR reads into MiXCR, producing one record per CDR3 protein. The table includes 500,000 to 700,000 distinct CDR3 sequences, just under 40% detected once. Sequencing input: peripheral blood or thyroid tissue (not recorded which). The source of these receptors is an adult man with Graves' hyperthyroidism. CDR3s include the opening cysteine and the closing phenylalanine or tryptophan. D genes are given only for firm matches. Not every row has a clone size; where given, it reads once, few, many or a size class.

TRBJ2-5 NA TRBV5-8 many CASSPDRWALQETQYF TGTGCCAGCAGCCCCGACAGGTGGGCCCTCCAAGAGACCCAGTACTTC
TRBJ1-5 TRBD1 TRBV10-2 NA CASSDDRGYQPQHF TGCGCCAGCAGTGATGACAGGGGATATCAGCCCCAGCATTTT
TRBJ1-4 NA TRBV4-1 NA CASSQDQSVEKLFF TGCGCCAGCAGCCAAGATCAAAGTGTTGAAAAACTGTTTTTT
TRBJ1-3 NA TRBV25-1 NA CASSASDGGAGSSGNTIYF TGTGCCAGCAGTGCTAGTGATGGGGGCGCGGGCAGCTCTGGAAACACCATATATTTT
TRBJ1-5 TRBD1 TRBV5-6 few CASSLSGTGGISPQHF TGTGCCAGCAGCTTGTCCGGGACAGGGGGAATCAGCCCCCAGCATTTT
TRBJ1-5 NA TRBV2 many CASSVGGTDQPQHF TGTGCCAGCAGTGTCGGGGGAACCGATCAGCCCCAGCATTTT
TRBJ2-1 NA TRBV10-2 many CASSPSLGIYNEQFF TGCGCCAGCAGCCCTAGCCTTGGCATCTACAATGAGCAGTTCTTC
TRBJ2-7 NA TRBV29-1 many CSGQGSYEQYF TGCAGCGGGCAGGGTTCCTACGAGCAGTACTTC
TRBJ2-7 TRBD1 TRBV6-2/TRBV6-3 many CASTTGTGPYEQYF TGTGCCAGCACTACCGGGACAGGGCCCTACGAGCAGTACTTC
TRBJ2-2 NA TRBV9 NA CASSVESGALIPGELFF TGTGCCAGCAGCGTAGAGTCAGGGGCTTTGATCCCCGGGGAGCTGTTTTTT
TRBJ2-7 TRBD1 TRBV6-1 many CASSEAPGGEQYF TGTGCCAGCAGTGAAGCACCAGGGGGCGAGCAGTACTTC
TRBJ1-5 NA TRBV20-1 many CSARDWARGSNQPQHF TGCAGTGCTAGAGATTGGGCCCGGGGTAGCAATCAGCCCCAGCATTTT
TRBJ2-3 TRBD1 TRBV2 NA CASSTGTGTDTQYF TGTGCCAGCAGTACCGGGACAGGCACAGATACGCAGTATTTT
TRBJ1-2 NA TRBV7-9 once CASSLGPLEGYTF TGTGCCAGCAGCTTGGGGCCCTTAGAAGGCTACACCTTC
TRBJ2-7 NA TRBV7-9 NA CASSQENRAASYEQYF TGTGCCAGCAGCCAGGAAAACAGGGCCGCCTCCTACGAGCAGTACTTC
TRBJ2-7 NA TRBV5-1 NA CASSLARGSHEQYF TGCGCCAGCAGCTTGGCCAGGGGTTCCCACGAGCAGTACTTC
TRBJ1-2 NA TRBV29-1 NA CSVELGTNYGYTF TGCAGCGTTGAATTAGGGACTAACTATGGCTACACCTTC
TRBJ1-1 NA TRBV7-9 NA CASRPSRGRNTEAFF TGTGCCAGCAGGCCCTCCCGGGGCCGGAACACTGAAGCTTTCTTT
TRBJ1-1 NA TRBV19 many CASSPTTSGRSAEAFF TGTGCCAGTAGTCCAACGACCTCGGGACGTAGCGCTGAAGCTTTCTTT
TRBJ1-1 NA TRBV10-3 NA CAIKDQDREAFF TGTGCCATCAAGGACCAAGACAGGGAAGCTTTCTTT
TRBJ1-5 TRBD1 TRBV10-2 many CASSESDREQPQHF TGCGCCAGCAGTGAGTCTGACAGGGAACAGCCCCAGCATTTT
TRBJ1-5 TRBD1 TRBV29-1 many CSVGQGGGQPQHF TGCAGCGTGGGACAGGGGGGAGGTCAGCCCCAGCATTTT
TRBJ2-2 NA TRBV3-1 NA CASSRGPNTGELFF TGTGCCAGCAGCCGGGGACCGAACACCGGGGAGCTGTTTTTT
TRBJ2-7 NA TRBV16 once CASSQRFRGGHEQYF TGTGCCAGCAGCCAAAGGTTCAGGGGAGGTCACGAGCAGTACTTC
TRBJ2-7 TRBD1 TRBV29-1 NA CRRREDRGDYEQYF TGCAGAAGAAGGGAGGACAGGGGGGACTACGAGCAGTACTTC
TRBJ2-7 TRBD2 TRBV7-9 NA CASSFLAGGSTSYEQYF TGTGCCAGCAGCTTCCTAGCGGGAGGGTCTACTTCCTACGAGCAGTACTTC
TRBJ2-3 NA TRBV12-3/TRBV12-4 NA CASSLLGRSTDTQYF TGTGCCAGCAGTTTATTGGGCAGGAGCACAGATACGCAGTATTTT
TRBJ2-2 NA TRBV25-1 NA CASLTLGAGELFF TGTGCCAGCTTAACGTTAGGCGCCGGGGAGCTGTTTTTT
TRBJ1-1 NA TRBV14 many CASSVMNTEAFF TGTGCCAGCAGCGTCATGAACACTGAAGCTTTCTTT
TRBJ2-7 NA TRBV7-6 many CASSLSAIGEQYF TGTGCCAGCAGCTTATCCGCCATTGGGGAGCAGTACTTC
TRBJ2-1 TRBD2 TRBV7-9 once CASSWGRFSGRSEQFF TGTGCCAGCAGCTGGGGGCGGTTTAGCGGGAGGTCTGAGCAGTTCTTC
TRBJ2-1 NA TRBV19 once CASTVGTEQFF TGTGCCAGTACGGTCGGGACTGAGCAGTTCTTC
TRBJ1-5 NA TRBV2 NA CASSLTRQGGQPQHF TGTGCCAGCAGTTTAACGCGACAAGGGGGGCAGCCCCAGCATTTT
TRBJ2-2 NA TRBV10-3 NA CAISESGTGELFF TGTGCCATCAGTGAGTCAGGGACCGGGGAGCTGTTTTTT
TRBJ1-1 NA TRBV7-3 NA CASSSGGAFF TGTGCCAGCAGTTCGGGGGGGGCTTTCTTT
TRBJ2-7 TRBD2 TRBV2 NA CASTERGPYEQYF TGTGCCAGCACAGAGCGGGGCCCCTACGAGCAGTACTTC
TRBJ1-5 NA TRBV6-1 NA CASSEGEAETYEHF TGTGCCAGCAGTGAAGGAGAGGCGGAGACCTACGAGCATTTT
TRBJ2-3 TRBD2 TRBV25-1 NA CASSDGSGGKDTQYF TGTGCCAGCAGTGACGGGTCGGGGGGGAAAGATACGCAGTATTTT
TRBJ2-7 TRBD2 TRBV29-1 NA CSVGGSSYEQYF TGCAGCGTGGGCGGGAGCTCCTACGAGCAGTACTTC
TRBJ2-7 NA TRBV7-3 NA CASSYGGTREQYF TGTGCCAGCAGCTACGGTGGGACCCGTGAGCAGTACTTC
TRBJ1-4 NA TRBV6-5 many CASSYSRGSTNEKLFF TGTGCCAGCAGTTACTCGAGGGGGTCAACTAATGAAAAACTGTTTTTT
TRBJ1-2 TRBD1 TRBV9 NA CASSVSVGQGAGYTF TGTGCCAGCAGCGTAAGCGTAGGACAGGGTGCTGGCTACACCTTC
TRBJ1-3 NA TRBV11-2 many CASSPQGTHGNTIYF TGTGCCAGCAGCCCCCAAGGGACTCATGGAAACACCATATATTTT
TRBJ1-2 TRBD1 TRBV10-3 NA CAVRDSSGTGAYGYTF TGTGCCGTAAGAGATTCTAGCGGGACAGGCGCCTATGGCTACACCTTC
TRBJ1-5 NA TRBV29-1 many CSVESGVGQPQHF TGCAGCGTTGAATCAGGGGTCGGTCAGCCCCAGCATTTT
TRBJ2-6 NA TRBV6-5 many CASRVQGSGANVLTF TGTGCCAGCAGAGTACAGGGCTCTGGGGCCAACGTCCTGACTTTC
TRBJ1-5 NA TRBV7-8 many CASSLVEGREPQHF TGTGCCAGCAGCTTAGTGGAGGGGAGGGAGCCCCAGCATTTT
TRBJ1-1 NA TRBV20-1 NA CSAREMNTEAFF TGCAGTGCTAGAGAGATGAACACTGAAGCTTTCTTT
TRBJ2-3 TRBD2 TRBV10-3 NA CAISESTGTSGNTDTQYF TGTGCCATCAGTGAGTCGACCGGGACTAGCGGGAACACAGATACGCAGTATTTT
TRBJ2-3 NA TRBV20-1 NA CSARDWQGNSDTQYF TGCAGTGCTAGAGATTGGCAAGGAAACTCAGATACGCAGTATTTT
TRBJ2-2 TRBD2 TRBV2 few CASSERLAGKTNTGELFF TGTGCCAGCAGTGAGAGGCTAGCGGGGAAAACGAACACCGGGGAGCTGTTTTTT
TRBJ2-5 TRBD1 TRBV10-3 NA CAISLLSTGTGGQETQYF TGTGCCATCAGTTTACTAAGCACCGGGACAGGGGGACAGGAGACCCAGTACTTC
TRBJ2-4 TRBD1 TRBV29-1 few CSAGTGDNIQYF TGCAGCGCGGGGACAGGTGATAACATTCAGTACTTC
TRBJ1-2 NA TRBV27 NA CASSSTPWGLNYGYTF TGTGCCAGCAGTTCCACACCTTGGGGGCTTAACTATGGCTACACCTTC
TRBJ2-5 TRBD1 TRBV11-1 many CASRRSRGQETQYF TGTGCCAGCAGGCGATCCAGGGGGCAAGAGACCCAGTACTTC
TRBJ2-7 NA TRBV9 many CASSVAVGSYEQYF TGTGCCAGCAGCGTGGCTGTCGGCTCCTACGAGCAGTACTTC
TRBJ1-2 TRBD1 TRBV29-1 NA CSVGPRDRENYGYTF TGCAGCGTTGGGCCGCGGGACAGAGAAAACTATGGCTACACCTTC
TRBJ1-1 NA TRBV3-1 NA CASSQDPPGALEAFF TGTGCCAGCAGCCAAGATCCGCCGGGGGCTTTGGAAGCTTTCTTT
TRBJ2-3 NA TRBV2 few CASNDGQTDTQYF TGTGCCAGCAACGACGGGCAGACAGATACGCAGTATTTT
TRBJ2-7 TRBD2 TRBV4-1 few CASSLLGRGGGGYEQYF TGCGCCAGCAGCCTCTTAGGGAGGGGCGGGGGAGGCTACGAGCAGTACTTC